Sequencing of this TCR beta chain was carried out in a study of blood T cell repertoires in COVID-19 (dated by TCRdb to about 2020). A note on the overall study: Samples covering the acute and convalescent phases of COVID-19 were provided by collaborators in the United States, Italy and Spain. The prospective study material was composed of cDNA or gDNA derived from T cells, B-cell-depleted T cells, or PBMCs. Subjects who had been exposed to COVID-19, were actively infected with it, or had recovered from it provided the deeply sampled blood TCRbeta repertoires that made up the dataset. The repertoires were released in a freely available public database intended as a resource for research on the immune response to SARS-CoV-2. The samples were drawn from the first 160 participants of the ongoing ImmuneRACE study and from 1,254 subjects provided by 6 global collaborators. A de-identified subject ID, COVID-19 status, age in years and sex were almost always included in the sample metadata. Where HLA class I and class II types were available, the types were taken from metadata supplied by the sample provider, not from assay-based typing.

TCRbeta CDR3 regions were amplified from genomic DNA by means of the immunoSEQ Assay, a bias-controlled multiplex PCR. On the study's bioinformatics: Within the assay, amplification of reference gene primers was used to estimate how many nucleated cells each sample contained. Sequence reads were collapsed and filtered to measure the absolute abundance of every unique TCRbeta CDR3 rearrangement. Productive Simpson clonality was computed per sample as the square root of Simpson's diversity index over productive rearrangements. In TCRdb, the immuneACCESS table is reduced to in-frame sequences with V and J assigned. These tables do not hold every clone; where another copy was compared, an unresolved V gene accounts for under half, and the others remain unexplained. That table furnishes V, J and clone size, whereas the DNA furnished D and trimming. The table for this sample lists about 120,000 clones; around 90% of them were counted only once. The ten biggest clones cover 3% to 3.5% of the sample.

The collaborating institutions used their own protocols to collect whole blood in K2EDTA tubes. For TCRbeta analysis, collaborator samples were shipped as frozen whole blood, as isolated PBMCs, or as DNA extracted from either sample type. The paper's findings and limits, for the study overall: How much clinical and demographic metadata was included differed by source and by participant, and the metadata was provided uncurated.

As concerns this clone: Its antigen specificity is not known. It has no much larger one-base neighbor in the sample; base qualities were not kept.

The TCR was taken from a woman between 45 and 60 years old with acute or convalescent COVID-19. Sequences were obtained from peripheral blood.

The DNA is as follows: TGTGCCAGCAACCCACGGACAGGGCACACTGAAGCTTTCTTT. Its product reads: CASNPRTGHTEAFF. The sequence links TRBV11-1 to TRBJ1-1; 8 of the junction bases match TRBD1. CDR1 SGHAT and CDR2 FQDESV were looked up in the germline V gene (reference sequence). The CDR3 measures 14 amino acids from cysteine to phenylalanine. The retained sequence is limited to the CDR3, 42 bases, with the frame set at the first base. V has 7 bases trimmed and J has 3 bases trimmed; junction bases matching no gene number 7. The reference TRBV11-1 and TRBJ1-1 proteins fill in what lies around the CDR3, so the full variable domain reads EAEVAQSPRYKITEKSQAVAFWCDPISGHATLYWYRQILGQGPELLVQFQDESVVDDSQLPKDRFSAERLKGVDSTLKIQPAELGDSAMYLCASNPRTGHTEAFFGQGTRLTVV.